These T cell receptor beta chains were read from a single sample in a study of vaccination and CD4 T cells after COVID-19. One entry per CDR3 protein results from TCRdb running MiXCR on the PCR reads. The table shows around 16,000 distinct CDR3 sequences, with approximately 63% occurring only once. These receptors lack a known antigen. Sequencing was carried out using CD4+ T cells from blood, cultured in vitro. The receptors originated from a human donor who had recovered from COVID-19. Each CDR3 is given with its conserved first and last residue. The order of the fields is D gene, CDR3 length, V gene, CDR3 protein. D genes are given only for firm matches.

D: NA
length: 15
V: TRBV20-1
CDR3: CSARARGGETDTQYF

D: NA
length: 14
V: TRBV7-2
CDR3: CASSFGGSYNEQFF

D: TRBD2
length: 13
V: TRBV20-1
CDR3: CSAPGLAGETQYF

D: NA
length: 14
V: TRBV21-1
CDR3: CASSKDPRVNEQFF

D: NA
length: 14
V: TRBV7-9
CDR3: CASSLAARASEAFF

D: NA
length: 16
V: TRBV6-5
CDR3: CASSFRQFSGANVLTF

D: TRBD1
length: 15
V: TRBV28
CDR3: CASSPGDRGMYGYTF

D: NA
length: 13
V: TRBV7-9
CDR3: CASSLATNQPQHF

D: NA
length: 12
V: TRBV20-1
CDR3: CSARESSWEQFF

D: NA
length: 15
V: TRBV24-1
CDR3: CATSGDSRDTDTQYF

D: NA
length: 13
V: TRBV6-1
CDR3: CASRNGGLGGYTF

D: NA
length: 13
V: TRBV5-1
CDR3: CASSYMGAGALYF

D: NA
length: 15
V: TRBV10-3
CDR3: CAISESGRGAYGYTF

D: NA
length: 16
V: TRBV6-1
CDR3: CASRTTATGGGNTIYF

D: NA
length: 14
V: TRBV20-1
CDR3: CSATVLGGSQPQHF

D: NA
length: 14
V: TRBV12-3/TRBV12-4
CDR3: CASLHRRLNTEAFF

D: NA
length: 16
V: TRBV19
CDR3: CASSMLGGAGTYEQFF

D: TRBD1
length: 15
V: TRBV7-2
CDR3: CASSRGTGGLSEQFF

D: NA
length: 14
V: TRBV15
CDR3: CATSRDRIGETQYF

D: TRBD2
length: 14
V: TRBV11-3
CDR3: CASLRAGVWNEQYF

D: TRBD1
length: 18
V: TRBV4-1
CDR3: CASSQPTSRDRGSYGYTF

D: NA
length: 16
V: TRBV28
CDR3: CAGSPGFGGLTDTQYF

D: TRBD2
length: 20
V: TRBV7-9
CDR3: CASSIRRGVAGESGTDTQYF

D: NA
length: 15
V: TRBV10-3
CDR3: CAISDPGTSSYEQYF

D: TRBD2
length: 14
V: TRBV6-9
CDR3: CASSSRLAGNEQFF

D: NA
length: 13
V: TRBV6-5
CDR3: CASSYSHSQPQHF

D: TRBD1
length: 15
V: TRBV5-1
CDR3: CASSLERQGIYGYTF

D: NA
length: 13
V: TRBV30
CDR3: CAWDSQEGQPQHF

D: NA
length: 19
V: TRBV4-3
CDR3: CASSQDQETANLRNEKLFF

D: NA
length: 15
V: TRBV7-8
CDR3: CASSLAGVGRQPQHF

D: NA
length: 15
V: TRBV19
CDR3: CASSHRAGGTGELFF

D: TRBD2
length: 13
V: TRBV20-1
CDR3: CSAIAGGTYEQYF

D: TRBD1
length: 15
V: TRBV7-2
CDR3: CASSLEGQAYNEQFF

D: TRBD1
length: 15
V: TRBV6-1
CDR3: CASSGRDRASYEQYF

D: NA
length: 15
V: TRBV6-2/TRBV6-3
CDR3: CASKRGPVSGNTIYF

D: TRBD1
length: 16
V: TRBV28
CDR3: CASSPRQGKRGETQYF

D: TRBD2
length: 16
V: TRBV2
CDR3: CASRPPRRGGPETQYF

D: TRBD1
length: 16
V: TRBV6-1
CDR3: CASSRQGDSGANVLTF

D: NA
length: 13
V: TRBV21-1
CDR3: CAGITIGVYGYTF

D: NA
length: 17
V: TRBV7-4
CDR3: CASRFFKDRETNYGYTF

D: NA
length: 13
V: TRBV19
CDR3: CASRLQVAGELFF

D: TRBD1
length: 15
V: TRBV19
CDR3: CASSQGAAGANVLTF

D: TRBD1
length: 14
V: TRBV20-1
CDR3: CSARTGGKSYEQYF

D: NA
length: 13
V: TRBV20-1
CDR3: CSARRDLNYEQYF

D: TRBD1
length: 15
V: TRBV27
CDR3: CASTKGQGLSYEQYF

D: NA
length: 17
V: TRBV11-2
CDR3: CASSPLRGNRDLYEQYF

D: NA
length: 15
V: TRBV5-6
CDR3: CASSLRFRGPGEQFF

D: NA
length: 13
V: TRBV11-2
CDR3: CASSLGQNTEAFF

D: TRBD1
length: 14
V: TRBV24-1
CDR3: CATSDRAGGKEQFF

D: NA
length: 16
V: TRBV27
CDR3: CASSSRRRSGANVLTF

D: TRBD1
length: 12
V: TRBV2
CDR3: CASSRQGVGAFF

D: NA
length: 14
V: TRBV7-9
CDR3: CASSLGTPSAEAFF

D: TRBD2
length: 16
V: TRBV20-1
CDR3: CSAREGLAGGVLTQYF

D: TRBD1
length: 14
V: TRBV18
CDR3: CASSPRTGGDGYTF

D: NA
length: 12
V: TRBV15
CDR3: CATSRGSGIPIF

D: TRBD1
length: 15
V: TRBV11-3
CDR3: CASSPLDRDFSEAFF

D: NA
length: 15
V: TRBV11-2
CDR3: CASSPTIGFVTEAFF

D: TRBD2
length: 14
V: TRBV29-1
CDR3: CSVVTSGKGDTQYF

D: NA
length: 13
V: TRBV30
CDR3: CAWIRQGQETQYF